This T cell receptor beta chain was recorded in a study of blood T cell repertoires in COVID-19. About the research overall: Specimens from acute and convalescent COVID-19 originated in the United States, Italy and Spain. Sources were T cells, B-cell-depleted T cells, or PBMCs; the material itself was cDNA or gDNA.

Original methodology: Amplification with reference gene primers provided the estimates of nucleated cell counts. Clones were sequenced by immunoSEQ multiplex PCR, and TCRdb holds only the in-frame ones, with some missing. V, J and clone size were drawn from that table, and D and trimming were deduced from the DNA. The sample consists of 150,000 to 200,000 clones, 89% of them appearing once. Germline trimming cut 1 base from V and 3 bases from J; bases unmatched to any gene: 1. The CDR3 is 15 amino acids. In germline, CDR1 is LNHDA, CDR2 SQIVND (reference sequence). The clonotype originates from a man between 18 and 35 years old who had recovered from COVID-19. Sequences were obtained from peripheral blood. The rearrangement links TRBV19 to TRBJ2-3; 10 bases match TRBD1. CDR3 in DNA: TGTGCCAGTAGTATAGGGGACAGGGGAACAGATACGCAGTATTTT. Residues: CASSIGDRGTDTQYF.